The 22 T cell receptor beta chains presented below share a single source sample, sequenced in a study of cytomegalovirus exposure and HLA in healthy donors. The PCR employed 60 Vbeta primers together with 13 Jbeta primers. Measured with immunoSEQ multiplex PCR; TCRdb has only the in-frame clones, and not every one. The repertoire holds about 140,000 clones, with 70% to 85% as singletons. The source material was PBMCs. The receptor set was obtained from a man aged 25-40 years in good health and CMV-seropositive.

The genes are TRBV28 and TRBJ2-5, with D possibly being TRBD2 (6 bases). V was pared by 6 bases and J by 11 bases, with 16 bases between. CDR1 MDHEN and CDR2 SYDVKM come from the germline V gene. The CDR3 is 12 amino acids. CDR3 residues: CASSSDGREQYF. DNA for the CDR3: TGTGCCAGCAGCTCTGACGGTCGGGAGCAGTACTTC.

The chain uses TRBV6-5 and TRBJ2-1; TRBD2 might be the D (6 bases). The length of the CDR3 is 15 residues. The V gene lost 6 bases and the J gene lost 0 bases, with 12 bases spanning the gap. Germline V gives CDR1 MNHEY, CDR2 SVGAGI. The DNA for the CDR3 is TGTGCCAGCAGCCTCCAGGGACTCTCCTACAATGAGCAGTTCTTC. This sequence encodes CASSLQGLSYNEQFF.

The chain combines TRBV13 with TRBJ2-5, with D possibly being TRBD1 (6 bases). Trimming pared 6 bases from V and 5 bases from J, leaving 19 bases between. Germline CDR1 is PRHDT and CDR2 is FYEKMQ (reference sequence). This CDR3 is 15 amino acids long. The CDR3 here is CASSPDRFFSETQYF. The DNA of the CDR3 is TGTGCCAGCAGTCCTGACAGGTTTTTCTCGGAGACCCAGTACTTC. Drawing the rest from reference TRBV13 and TRBJ2-5, the complete variable domain is AAGVIQSPRHLIKEKRETATLKCYPIPRHDTVYWYQQGPGQDPQFLISFYEKMQSDKGSIPDRFSAQQFSDYHSELNMSSLELGDSALYFCASSPDRFFSETQYFGPGTRLLVL.

The rearrangement uses TRBV20-1 and TRBJ1-2; perhaps TRBD1 as D (6 bases). Germline loops: CDR1 DFQATT, CDR2 SNEGSKA (reference sequence). The CDR3 totals 10 residues. Trimming removed 6 bases from V and 6 bases from J, with 8 bases in between. As DNA, the CDR3 is TGCAGTGCCCGACAGGATGGCTACACCTTC. As protein: CSARQDGYTF.

V and J are TRBV18 and TRBJ2-5; perhaps TRBD2 as D (5 bases). V was trimmed by 2 bases and J by 5 bases, leaving 15 bases between them. Germline CDR1 KGHSH, CDR2 LQKENI. This CDR3 comprises 15 residues. CDR3 bases: TGTGCCAGCTCACCAGCTAGCATGCCTGGGGAGACCCAGTACTTC. Its protein is CASSPASMPGETQYF.

As regards this clone: The same CDR3 can be traced to other DNA sequences in this sample. The chain has TRBV7-3 and TRBJ1-1; D possibly corresponds to TRBD1 (6 bases). V dropped 5 bases and J dropped 2 bases, with 12 bases sitting between them. Germline CDR1 is SGHTA and CDR2 is FQGTGA. The CDR3 consists of 14 residues. CDR3 loop: CASSLQGPNTEAFF. The CDR3 DNA sequence: TGTGCCAGCAGCCTACAGGGACCCAACACTGAAGCTTTCTTT.

The V and J genes are TRBV5-6 and TRBJ2-1; TRBD2 matches 9 bases. CDR1 and CDR2 from the germline V gene are SGHDT and YYEEEE. CDR3 length: 16 residues. J gave up 8 bases and V 4 bases, and 13 bases lay outside the gene matches. The CDR3 bases are TGTGCCAGCAGCCCCCTCCAGCGGGGGGTTTCGTATGAGCAGTTCTTC. Its translation: CASSPLQRGVSYEQFF.

This clone was counted only a few times. The gene calls are TRBV6-1 and TRBJ1-5; D is unclear. The CDR3 has 16 amino acids. Germline V gene data show CDR1 as MNHNS and CDR2 as SASEGT. Trimming left V 3 bases short and J 0 bases short, with 12 bases between. The CDR3 DNA is TGTGCCAGCAGTGACCCCGGAGATTATAGCAATCAGCCCCAGCATTTT. Protein product: CASSDPGDYSNQPQHF.

This chain uses TRBV6-5 with TRBJ1-5; 9 bases match TRBD1. The germline gives CDR1 MNHEY, CDR2 SVGAGI. V lost 10 bases and J lost 4; bases outside the gene matches: 8. This CDR3 region has 14 residues. As DNA, the CDR3 is TGTGCCACCAAGGGACAGGGAGTAAATCAGCCCCAGCATTTT. This encodes CATKGQGVNQPQHF.

This clone came up once. The gene calls are TRBV6-6 and TRBJ1-2; D is undetermined. The V end was cut by 6 bases, the J end by 5 bases, with 13 bases between. This CDR3 is built from 13 residues. CDR1 and CDR2 from the germline V gene are MNHNY and SVGAGI (reference sequence). DNA of the CDR3: TGTGCCAGCAGAAAGCAAATTTTGTATGGCTACACCTTC. As protein: CASRKQILYGYTF.

The chain links TRBV6-5 to TRBJ1-2; 7 bases align to TRBD1. This CDR3 region has 14 residues. Losses at the gene ends were 5 bases for V and 8 bases for J; bases not matched to a gene: 11. The germline CDR1 and CDR2 sequences are MNHEY and SVGAGI. CDR3 coding DNA: TGTGCCAGCAGTACCTCCGGGACAGTAGGCGGCTACACCTTC. It codes for CASSTSGTVGGYTF.

This chain joins TRBV6-5 and TRBJ2-7; 9 bases align to TRBD1. V dropped 6 bases and J dropped 2; count of bases not matched to a gene: 8. In germline, CDR1 is MNHEY, CDR2 SVGAGI. The CDR3 consists of 15 residues. The CDR3 nucleotides read TGTGCCAGCAGCCCGGAGGACAGGGGCCCCTACGAGCAGTACTTC. Translating it yields CASSPEDRGPYEQYF.

V usage is TRBV28 and J usage is TRBJ2-7, with a weak D call TRBD2 (5 bases). V lost 3 bases to trimming and J lost 9 bases, with 27 bases between them. CDR1 and CDR2 from the germline V gene are MDHEN and SYDVKM. This CDR3 region has 17 residues. CDR3 loop: CASSFEGSGRSEPGQYF. As DNA, the CDR3 is TGTGCCAGCAGTTTCGAGGGCTCTGGGCGATCCGAGCCCGGGCAGTACTTC.

The V gene is TRBV30, the J gene TRBJ1-2, with D perhaps matching TRBD1 (6 bases). The CDR3 covers 13 residues. The germline gives CDR1 GTSNPN, CDR2 SVGIG (reference sequence). V was trimmed by 3 bases and J by 7 bases, leaving 15 bases between them. The CDR3 sequence: CAWRGQGQVGYTF. For the CDR3, the DNA is TGTGCCTGGAGAGGTCAGGGGCAGGTTGGCTACACCTTC.

The table lists this clone with a count of one. The rearrangement joins TRBV27 to TRBJ2-5; 10 nucleotides match TRBD2. V lost 8 bases and J lost 2; bases outside the gene matches: 5. Germline V gene lookup returns CDR1 MNHEY and CDR2 SMNVEV (reference sequence). CDR3 length: 14 amino acids. CDR3: CASSLAGEQETQYF. CDR3 nucleotides: TGTGCCAGCTCCCTAGCGGGGGAACAAGAGACCCAGTACTTC.

The chain uses TRBV5-4 and TRBJ2-3, with 9 bases lining up with TRBD2. The CDR3 has 18 residues. V lost 4 bases, J lost 3 bases, and 15 bases stayed unmatched. From germline, CDR1 is SGHNT and CDR2 YYREEE (reference sequence). CDR3 sequence: CASSPVGVAGVSTDTQYF. The CDR3 DNA sequence: TGTGCCAGCAGCCCCGTAGGTGTAGCGGGAGTCAGTACAGATACGCAGTATTTT.

The rearrangement uses TRBV5-6 and TRBJ2-7, with D possibly being TRBD2 (5 bases). The CDR3 has 14 amino acids. V was pared by 1 base and J by 4 bases, with 12 bases between. Germline V gene sequence: CDR1 SGHDT, CDR2 YYEEEE. The CDR3 sequence is CASSLWASRYEQYF. In DNA, the CDR3 is TGTGCCAGCAGCTTGTGGGCTAGCAGATACGAGCAGTACTTC.

The J gene is TRBJ2-5, the V gene TRBV15; D gene unclear. V shed 3 bases and J shed 2 bases, with 10 bases lying between them. Germline CDR1 is LNHNV and CDR2 is YYDKDF (reference sequence). CDR3 length equals 14 residues. Here the CDR3 reads CATSRAWRQETQYF. In DNA, the CDR3 is TGTGCCACCAGCAGGGCCTGGAGACAAGAGACCCAGTACTTC.

The genes are TRBV18 and TRBJ2-1; TRBD1 might be the D (5 bases). CDR1 and CDR2 (germline): KGHSH, LQKENI. The length of the CDR3 is 12 residues. Trimming removed 6 bases from V and 10 bases from J, with 13 bases in between. The CDR3 protein is CASSEPRAEQFF. The DNA for the CDR3 is TGTGCCAGCTCCGAGCCCAGGGCCGAGCAGTTCTTC.

The chain recombines TRBV28 with TRBJ2-3, with 7 bases identical to TRBD2. CDR1 and CDR2 (germline): MDHEN, SYDVKM. CDR3 length: 17 residues. V was clipped by 3 bases and J by 0 bases; unmatched bases: 9. CDR3 region: CASSLGEGTLSTDTQYF. The CDR3, as DNA: TGTGCCAGCAGTTTGGGGGAGGGGACCCTTAGCACAGATACGCAGTATTTT.

This chain joins TRBV10-3 and TRBJ2-3; the match to TRBD2 covers 13 bases. The CDR3 covers 15 residues. Germline trimming cut 9 bases from V and 2 bases from J; bases unmatched to any gene: 5. CDR1 and CDR2 (germline): ENHRY, SYGVKD. The CDR3 sequence: CAIDGTSGATDTQYF. The CDR3 nucleotides are TGTGCCATTGATGGGACTAGCGGGGCCACAGATACGCAGTATTTT.

Note on this clone: The same CDR3 also results from other DNA sequences found in this sample. V gene TRBV6-5 combines with J gene TRBJ1-2; perhaps TRBD1 as D (6 bases). CDR3 length: 14 amino acids. V lost 0 bases and J 3 bases, leaving 8 bases between the germline ends. Germline CDR1 reads MNHEY; CDR2 reads SVGAGI. The chain's CDR3 is CASSYSDRDYGYTF. In DNA, the CDR3 is TGTGCCAGCAGTTACTCGGACAGAGACTATGGCTACACCTTC.